The rows below give T cell receptor beta chains drawn from one sample of a study of blood T cell repertoires in COVID-19. Sequenced by immunoSEQ multiplex PCR; TCRdb stores in-frame clones only, minus some. The sample holds around 90,000 clones, about 90% seen once. Material for sequencing was peripheral blood. These receptors were collected from a man in his forties or fifties with COVID-19, enrolled during active disease. The CDR3 runs from the conserved cysteine through the conserved F or W. Fields, in order: J gene, V gene, clone size, CDR3 length, D gene, CDR3 protein, CDR3 DNA. A D gene is named only where the DNA matches it firmly. Some rows have no size entry. The others give once, few or many, or a class for an expanded clone.

TRBJ1-2 | TRBV24-1 | - | 15 | - | CATSEAGGRANGYTF | TGTGCCACCAGTGAGGCGGGGGGGCGTGCAAATGGCTACACCTTC
TRBJ1-2 | TRBV6-5 | - | 13 | TRBD1 | CASGDRTPKGYTF | TGTGCCAGTGGGGACAGGACCCCCAAAGGCTACACCTTC
TRBJ1-6 | TRBV7-8 | - | 18 | TRBD1 | CASSSDRSSSSYNSPLHF | TGTGCCAGCAGCTCGGACAGGTCCTCGAGCTCCTATAATTCACCCCTCCACTTT
TRBJ2-5 | TRBV20-1 | - | 15 | TRBD1 | CSATDRGLVWETQYF | TGCAGTGCTACTGACAGGGGGCTTGTGTGGGAGACCCAGTACTTC
TRBJ1-6 | TRBV30 | - | 14 | - | CAWRVEVPGSPLHF | TGTGCCTGGAGAGTAGAGGTTCCCGGTTCACCCCTCCACTTT
TRBJ2-7 | TRBV24-1 | - | 14 | - | CATSDRQSSYEQYF | TGTGCCACCAGTGATAGACAGAGCTCCTACGAGCAGTACTTC
TRBJ1-2 | TRBV6-7 | - | 14 | - | CASTPAGPCRCYTF | TGTGCCAGCACCCCGGCAGGGCCCTGTCGGTGCTACACCTTC
TRBJ2-2 | TRBV6-4 | - | 12 | - | CASQGYHGELFF | TGTGCCAGCCAGGGGTACCACGGGGAGCTGTTTTTT
TRBJ1-2 | TRBV7-9 | - | 13 | - | CASSLVADYGYTF | TGTGCCAGCAGCTTAGTGGCAGACTATGGCTACACCTTC
TRBJ2-7 | TRBV2 | - | 17 | TRBD1 | CASSEALTGGRFYEQYF | TGTGCCAGCAGTGAAGCACTCACAGGGGGCCGTTTCTACGAGCAGTACTTC
TRBJ2-7 | TRBV6-5 | - | 15 | TRBD1 | CASSYSNRGNYEQYF | TGTGCCAGCAGTTACTCGAACAGGGGAAACTACGAGCAGTACTTC
TRBJ1-4 | TRBV9 | once | 12 | - | CASSPVRGKLFF | TGTGCCAGCAGCCCCGTGCGGGGAAAACTGTTTTTT
TRBJ2-5 | TRBV28 | - | 14 | - | CASSSTRSGETQYF | TGTGCCAGCAGCTCGACTAGGTCGGGAGAGACCCAGTACTTC
TRBJ1-1 | TRBV12-3/TRBV12-4 | - | 11 | - | CASSSYRGAFF | TGTGCCAGCAGTTCGTACCGGGGAGCTTTCTTT
TRBJ1-1 | TRBV4-3 | - | 13 | - | CASSQEFRTEAFF | TGCGCCAGCAGCCAAGAATTCCGTACTGAAGCTTTCTTT
TRBJ2-5 | TRBV28 | - | 14 | TRBD1 | CASSTRTGKETQYF | TGTGCCAGCAGTACAAGGACAGGGAAAGAGACCCAGTACTTC
TRBJ1-2 | TRBV6-5 | once | 16 | - | CASSYAAAGTNYGYTF | TGTGCCAGCAGTTACGCCGCTGCGGGGACTAACTATGGCTACACCTTC
TRBJ1-4 | TRBV7-9 | - | 13 | TRBD1 | CATTGTDNEKLFF | TGTGCCACCACGGGGACAGATAATGAAAAACTGTTTTTT
TRBJ2-2 | TRBV9 | - | 13 | - | CASSSLRGGELFF | TGTGCCAGCAGCTCCCTCCGCGGCGGGGAGCTGTTTTTT
TRBJ2-7 | TRBV5-1 | few | 14 | TRBD1 | CASSWTGDAYEQYF | TGCGCCAGCAGCTGGACAGGGGATGCCTACGAGCAGTACTTC
TRBJ1-5 | TRBV9 | - | 15 | - | CASSPRGGWNQPQHF | TGTGCCAGCAGCCCCCGTGGGGGCTGGAATCAGCCCCAGCATTTT
TRBJ1-5 | TRBV6-2/TRBV6-3 | - | 14 | TRBD1 | CASSLTGLPQPQHF | TGTGCCAGCAGCCTGACAGGGTTACCTCAGCCCCAGCATTTT
TRBJ2-7 | TRBV14 | - | 13 | - | CASSQVGAWEQYF | TGTGCCAGCAGCCAAGTGGGGGCATGGGAGCAGTACTTC
TRBJ1-6 | TRBV5-5 | - | 14 | TRBD1 | CASSTGTGHSPLHF | TGTGCCAGCAGCACCGGGACAGGGCATTCACCCCTCCACTTT
TRBJ1-1 | TRBV2 | - | 13 | - | CASSVMGGTEAFF | TGTGCCAGCAGTGTGATGGGGGGCACTGAAGCTTTCTTT
TRBJ1-5 | TRBV5-8 | few | 12 | - | CASSPRVGAQHF | TGTGCCAGCAGCCCCAGGGTAGGGGCCCAGCATTTT
TRBJ1-2 | TRBV29-1 | - | 12 | - | CSVEAGVYGYTF | TGCAGCGTTGAGGCGGGGGTGTATGGCTACACCTTC
TRBJ1-1 | TRBV19 | - | 12 | - | CASSRVTAEAFF | TGTGCCAGTAGTAGAGTGACAGCTGAAGCTTTCTTT
TRBJ2-7 | TRBV6-5 | - | 15 | TRBD1 | CASTQETGSSYEQYF | TGTGCCAGCACCCAGGAGACAGGGAGCTCCTACGAGCAGTACTTC
TRBJ1-6 | TRBV6-6 | - | 18 | TRBD1 | CASSPGTGLYLYNSPLHF | TGTGCCAGCAGTCCCGGGACAGGGCTATACCTTTATAATTCACCCCTCCACTTT
TRBJ2-1 | TRBV5-1 | - | 18 | TRBD2 | CASSLAGTTPRSYNEQFF | TGCGCCAGCAGCTTGGCAGGGACTACTCCACGCTCCTACAATGAGCAGTTCTTC
TRBJ1-1 | TRBV7-7 | - | 15 | - | CASSLAAGRSTEAFF | TGTGCTAGCAGCTTAGCGGCGGGCAGGTCCACTGAAGCTTTCTTT
TRBJ1-3 | TRBV4-1 | - | 18 | TRBD1 | CASSQDRDRTISGNTIYF | TGCGCCAGCAGCCAAGACCGGGACAGGACAATCTCTGGAAACACCATATATTTT
TRBJ2-5 | TRBV11-2 | - | 13 | - | CASSKFGQETQYF | TGTGCCAGCAGCAAGTTCGGCCAAGAGACCCAGTACTTC
TRBJ1-5 | TRBV6-1 | - | 16 | TRBD1 | CASSGGQGRSNQPQHF | TGTGCCAGCAGTGGTGGACAGGGGCGTAGCAATCAGCCCCAGCATTTT
TRBJ2-1 | TRBV9 | - | 16 | TRBD1 | CASSLFGQGSYNEQFF | TGTGCCAGCAGCCTCTTTGGACAGGGCTCCTACAATGAGCAGTTCTTC
TRBJ2-7 | TRBV5-8 | - | 15 | TRBD1 | CASRYGQAVSYEQYF | TGTGCCAGCAGGTACGGACAGGCGGTCTCCTACGAGCAGTACTTC
TRBJ1-2 | TRBV19 | - | 14 | TRBD1 | CASSIRDSSYGYTF | TGTGCCAGTAGTATAAGGGACAGCAGTTATGGCTACACCTTC
TRBJ1-4 | TRBV2 | - | 15 | TRBD1 | CASSGQGAWNEKLFF | TGTGCCAGCAGCGGACAGGGCGCCTGGAATGAAAAACTGTTTTTT
TRBJ1-1 | TRBV11-1 | - | 13 | - | CASSLGQNTEAFF | TGTGCCAGCAGCTTAGGGCAGAACACTGAAGCTTTCTTT
TRBJ2-3 | TRBV9 | once | 17 | TRBD1 | CASSPRGTGGWTDTQYF | TGTGCCAGCAGCCCTCGGGGTACAGGGGGCTGGACAGATACGCAGTATTTT
TRBJ2-7 | TRBV7-2 | - | 16 | - | CASSLTSGTPSYEQYF | TGTGCCAGCAGTCTTACCTCCGGGACTCCCTCCTACGAGCAGTACTTC
TRBJ1-5 | TRBV6-5 | once | 15 | - | CASSYSSQYNQPQHF | TGTGCCAGCAGTTACTCGTCACAGTACAATCAGCCCCAGCATTTT
TRBJ1-5 | TRBV10-2 | - | 15 | TRBD1 | CASSEFGQGGQPQHF | TGCGCCAGCAGTGAATTCGGACAGGGTGGTCAGCCCCAGCATTTT
TRBJ1-1 | TRBV28 | - | 14 | - | CASRGGQGFTEAFF | TGTGCCAGCAGGGGGGGGCAAGGTTTCACTGAAGCTTTCTTT
TRBJ1-2 | TRBV4-2 | - | 14 | - | CASSLQNSNYGYTF | TGTGCCAGCAGCCTCCAGAACAGTAACTATGGCTACACCTTC
TRBJ1-1 | TRBV4-2 | - | 15 | - | CASSQDPGGGTEAFF | TGTGCCAGCAGCCAAGACCCCGGGGGTGGCACTGAAGCTTTCTTT
TRBJ1-1 | TRBV30 | once | 12 | - | CAGGRYNTEAFF | TGTGCTGGCGGCAGATACAACACTGAAGCTTTCTTT
TRBJ2-3 | TRBV6-4 | - | 14 | TRBD2 | CASSTTGGTDTQYF | TGTGCCAGCAGTACTACGGGGGGTACAGATACGCAGTATTTT
TRBJ2-6 | TRBV4-2 | - | 17 | - | CASSQGDSSSGANVLTF | TGTGCCAGCAGCCAAGGGGACTCAAGCTCTGGGGCCAACGTCCTGACTTTC